The sequence of this T cell receptor (beta chain) was determined in a study of vaccination and CD4 T cells after COVID-19. Looked up from germline, CDR1 is LNHNV and CDR2 is YYDKDF (reference sequence). This CDR3 contains 17 residues. J gave up 5 bases and V 3 bases, and 9 bases lay outside the gene matches. Details on this clonotype: Antigen: not known.

Indicated treatment: approximately nine-day PBMC culture with coronavirus spike peptide pools or control peptides (ViraFEST assay). Expanded clonotypes were found by TCR sequencing after peptide-pool stimulation (ViraFEST). Overall study findings and caveats: Relatively few convalescent patients and no early post-infection timepoints were analyzed.

The Oncomine TCR Beta short-read assay sequenced DNA from cultured CD4+ T cells. MiXCR, run by TCRdb on the PCR reads, gives a single entry per CDR3 protein. This table has roughly 10,000 distinct CDR3 sequences, 25% to 35% appearing once. This sequence was found in a human donor who had recovered from COVID-19. The sequences come from CD4+ T cells from blood, cultured in vitro, collected after SARS-CoV-2 vaccination. The chain employs TRBV15 and TRBJ2-3, with 12 bases fitting TRBD1. The CDR3, as DNA: TGTGCCACCAGCAGTGCTCCGGGACAGGGGGCAGGAGATACGCAGTATTTT. Translated: CATSSAPGQGAGDTQYF.